Listed below are T cell receptor beta chains from one sample, sequenced in a study of T cell responses to AZD1222 COVID-19 vaccine. TCRdb's table, derived via immunoSEQ multiplex PCR, lists solely in-frame clones and lacks some. The profile shows roughly 100,000 clones, about nine tenths of them singletons. The material was peripheral blood, obtained on day 0 of AZD1222 vaccination. The receptors here all came from an adult in good health. The CDR3 runs from the conserved cysteine through the conserved F or W. A D gene is named only where the DNA matches it firmly. Part of the rows lack a size; the others show once, few, many or a class for expanded clones.

D gene	J gene	clone size	V gene	CDR3 DNA	CDR3 protein
NA	TRBJ2-5	NA	TRBV5-1	TGCGCCAGCAGCCCCCCCGGCAGGGGACCCAGAGACTCCCAGTACTTC	CASSPPGRGPRDSQYF
TRBD1	TRBJ2-1	NA	TRBV6-5	TGTGCCAGCAGTTACGTCAGGGGGTCCTACAATGAGCAGTTCTTC	CASSYVRGSYNEQFF
NA	TRBJ1-4	NA	TRBV2	TGTGCCAGCAGTGAGAGTACAACTAATGAAAAACTGTTTTTT	CASSESTTNEKLFF
TRBD1	TRBJ1-4	NA	TRBV19	TGTGCCACACTCGCACAGGGGAGACGTGAGGAAAAACTGTTTTTT	CATLAQGRREEKLFF
NA	TRBJ1-2	NA	TRBV11-3	TGTGCCAGCAGCCCTAGAGCGGCAGGGAACGATGGCTACACCTTC	CASSPRAAGNDGYTF
NA	TRBJ1-4	NA	TRBV28	TGTGCCAGCAGTTTAATGTTCTCGGGGCTTTCCAATGAAAAACTGTTTTTT	CASSLMFSGLSNEKLFF
NA	TRBJ2-4	NA	TRBV19	TGTGCCAGTAGTATCCCGGTGATGGGAAACATTCAGTACTTC	CASSIPVMGNIQYF
NA	TRBJ1-2	NA	TRBV2	TGTGCCAGCAGTGAAGGGGGAGGGGGCTACACCTTC	CASSEGGGGYTF
NA	TRBJ2-7	NA	TRBV28	TGTGCCAGCAGTTTAAAGGGCTACGAGCAGTACTTC	CASSLKGYEQYF
NA	TRBJ2-7	NA	TRBV20-1	TGCAGTGCTAGTCTGGGCCTCCAGGGCTACGAGCAGTACTTC	CSASLGLQGYEQYF
TRBD2	TRBJ2-3	NA	TRBV28	TGTGCCAGCTGCAAGGGGTCAGCGGGAGCAGATACGCAGTATTTT	CASCKGSAGADTQYF
NA	TRBJ2-2	NA	TRBV5-6	TGTGCCAGCAGGGCGAGAGGGGTCACCGGGGAGCTGTTTTTT	CASRARGVTGELFF
NA	TRBJ2-1	NA	TRBV13	TGTGCCAGCAGCCACCTCGGGAGCAATGAGCAGTTCTTC	CASSHLGSNEQFF
NA	TRBJ1-1	NA	TRBV3-1/TRBV3-2	TGTGCCAGCAGCCAAGCCAGAGGGGCGAGGGGCTCTGAAGCTTTCTTT	CASSQARGARGSEAFF
NA	TRBJ2-3	once	TRBV5-5	TGTGCCAGCAGCTTGGAGGGCGTCTATAGCACAGATACGCAGTATTTT	CASSLEGVYSTDTQYF
TRBD1	TRBJ1-2	NA	TRBV3-1/TRBV3-2	TGTGCCAGCACACTCGGGACAGGGGGTAATTATGGCTACACCTTC	CASTLGTGGNYGYTF
NA	TRBJ2-3	NA	TRBV5-4	TGTGCCAGCAGCCGAGCTCCTACTAGCACAGATACGCAGTATTTT	CASSRAPTSTDTQYF
NA	TRBJ2-1	NA	TRBV3-1/TRBV3-2	TGTGCCAGCAGCCAAGAGGGTGATTTGGTGGGGAGAGGGTCCTACAATGAGCAGTTCTTC	CASSQEGDLVGRGSYNEQFF
NA	TRBJ1-1	NA	TRBV18	TGTGCCAGCTCACCGCGCCAAGGGGGAATGAACACTGAAGCTTTCTTT	CASSPRQGGMNTEAFF
TRBD1	TRBJ2-7	NA	TRBV6-5	TGTGCCAGCAGATCACAGGGGGTTCGGCACGTGGAGCAGTACTTC	CASRSQGVRHVEQYF
NA	TRBJ1-3	NA	TRBV28	TGTGCCAGCAGTTTCTCGGGGGGGGGCACTGGAAACACCATATATTTT	CASSFSGGGTGNTIYF
NA	TRBJ2-7	NA	TRBV4-2	TGTGCCAGCAGCCAAGAAAAACTTTCCTACGAGCAGTACTTC	CASSQEKLSYEQYF
TRBD1	TRBJ1-2	NA	TRBV27	TGTGCCAGCAGTTTCGAACAGGGGACCTATGGCTACACCTTC	CASSFEQGTYGYTF
TRBD2	TRBJ2-7	NA	TRBV29-1	TGCAGCGTTGAAGGGGTCGGACTAGCGGGAGGGTCCTCCTACGAGCAGTACTTC	CSVEGVGLAGGSSYEQYF
NA	TRBJ2-1	NA	TRBV7-3	TGTGCCAGCAGCTCGGGACACGCACTGTCTCTTCGTCCCTACAATGAGCAGTTCTTC	CASSSGHALSLRPYNEQFF
NA	TRBJ2-1	NA	TRBV7-9	TGTGCCAGCAGCCATAGGGCGCAGGTTAACAATGAGCAGTTCTTC	CASSHRAQVNNEQFF
NA	TRBJ2-7	NA	TRBV3-1/TRBV3-2	TGTGCCAGCAGCCAACGGATCTACGAGCAGTACTTC	CASSQRIYEQYF
TRBD1	TRBJ2-3	once	TRBV18	TGTGCCAGCTCACCACAGGGGGCGGGTAGCACAGATACGCAGTATTTT	CASSPQGAGSTDTQYF
NA	TRBJ1-2	NA	TRBV27	TGTGCCAGCAGTTTATCGAGCCGTCTCTTACTGTATGGCTACACCTTC	CASSLSSRLLLYGYTF
TRBD1	TRBJ2-5	NA	TRBV4-1	TGCGCCAGCAGCCAAGGAGACAGGGGGTCGGAGACCCAGTACTTC	CASSQGDRGSETQYF
TRBD1	TRBJ2-5	NA	TRBV28	TGTGCCAGCAGGCCCCCTACCGGGACAGGAGAAGAGACCCAGTACTTC	CASRPPTGTGEETQYF
NA	TRBJ2-5	NA	TRBV18	TGTGCCAGCTCACCACAGGGAGGAGAGACCCAGTACTTC	CASSPQGGETQYF
TRBD2	TRBJ2-7	NA	TRBV6-1	TGTGCCAGCAGTGAACCCCAAGGGACTAGCGTTGGCGAGCAGTACTTC	CASSEPQGTSVGEQYF
TRBD1	TRBJ2-7	NA	TRBV18	TGTGCCAGCTCACCACAGGGGGCTTACGAGCAGTACTTC	CASSPQGAYEQYF
NA	TRBJ1-1	NA	TRBV21-1	TGTGCCAGCAGCAAAGCGCTCGGTAAGAACACTGAAGCTTTCTTT	CASSKALGKNTEAFF
TRBD2	TRBJ2-7	NA	TRBV5-1	TGCGCCAGCAGCTTGGAGGGGAGGGATTACGAGCAGTACTTC	CASSLEGRDYEQYF
TRBD1	TRBJ2-2	NA	TRBV4-2	TGTGCCAGCAGCCAATACGCCGGGACAGGGTTCGGGGAGCTGTTTTTT	CASSQYAGTGFGELFF
NA	TRBJ1-5	NA	TRBV28	TGTGCCAGCAGTTCCCAGGGAGTGGAGCCCCAGCATTTT	CASSSQGVEPQHF
TRBD1	TRBJ2-7	NA	TRBV3-1/TRBV3-2	TGTGCCAGCAGCAATGAGAATTACAGGGGTCTGGGTGAGCAGTACTTC	CASSNENYRGLGEQYF
NA	TRBJ1-2	NA	TRBV6-5	TGTGCCAGCACCTCCTCGGGGGCAGGGTCGGATGGCTACACCTTC	CASTSSGAGSDGYTF
NA	TRBJ1-5	NA	TRBV19	TGTGCCAGCAGAAAGGACCGAGCTTCCAATCAGCCCCAGCATTTT	CASRKDRASNQPQHF